The next 31 T cell receptor beta chains were all read from a single sample in a study of T cell responses to AZD1222 COVID-19 vaccine. Using immunoSEQ multiplex PCR, the repertoire was profiled, and TCRdb retains in-frame clones only, with some absent. Of some 150,000 clones detected, more than 70% appear once; the ten largest clones hold 3% to 4%. Sequenced here: peripheral blood, sampled on day 0 of MenACWY control vaccination. The receptors come from an adult in good health.

The rearrangement uses TRBV27 and TRBJ2-7, with D hard to call. Germline CDR1 and CDR2: MNHEY and SMNVEV (reference sequence). The CDR3 spans 13 residues. Trimming pared 3 bases from V and 4 bases from J, leaving 10 bases between. The CDR3 sequence: CASSFGFPYEQYF. The DNA for the CDR3 is TGTGCCAGCAGTTTCGGGTTCCCGTACGAGCAGTACTTC.

The chain joins TRBV30 to TRBJ1-3; D gene ambiguous. Germline V lookup: CDR1 GTSNPN, CDR2 SVGIG (reference sequence). V gave up 3 bases and J gave up 3 bases, with 9 bases separating them. CDR3 size: 13 residues. The CDR3 DNA sequence: TGTGCCTGGAGCGGACTCATTGGAAACACCATATATTTT. Translation: CAWSGLIGNTIYF. Combining the CDR3 with reference TRBV30 and TRBJ1-3 gives the whole variable domain SQTIHQWPATLVQPVGSPLSLECTVEGTSNPNLYWYRQAAGRGLQLLFYSVGIGQISSEVPQNLSASRPQDRQFILSSKKLLLSDSGFYLCAWSGLIGNTIYFGEGSWLTVV.

The genes are TRBV2 and TRBJ1-2; D may be TRBD1 (5 bases). This CDR3 is 14 amino acids long. Germline CDR1 reads SNHLY; CDR2 reads FYNNEI. V lost 4 bases, J lost 8 bases, and 17 bases lay in between. CDR3 sequence reads: CASSVGQGQSGYTF. DNA for the CDR3: TGTGCCAGCAGTGTAGGCCAGGGTCAGAGCGGCTACACCTTC.

V gene TRBV7-8 combines with J gene TRBJ1-3; D unresolved. CDR1 is SGHVS and CDR2 is FQNEAQ in the germline V gene. The CDR3 sequence is 16 residues long. V was clipped by 4 bases and J by 0 bases, with 13 bases between them. CDR3 residues: CASSYRPGRSGNTIYF. Here the CDR3 DNA reads TGTGCCAGCAGCTACCGCCCAGGCCGCTCTGGAAACACCATATATTTT.

The CDR3 DNA is TGTGCCAGCAGCTTAGGAAGCGTCGCCAAGAGCTCCTACAATGAGCAGTTCTTC. This translates into CASSLGSVAKSSYNEQFF. The chain joins TRBV7-9 to TRBJ2-1; D is ambiguous. Germline values: CDR1 SEHNR, CDR2 FQNEAQ (reference sequence). V was cut by 1 base and J by 0 bases, with 16 bases left in between. This CDR3 region has 18 residues.

V gene TRBV21-1 combines with J gene TRBJ2-7; the table's D call, TRBD2, has no DNA check behind it. TRBV21-1 is reported as a pseudogene. The CDR3 covers 9 residues. CDR3 sequence: CASSPREYF. CDR3 DNA sequence: TGTGCCAGCAGCCCCCGGGAGTACTTC.

This chain joins TRBV5-4 and TRBJ2-7; tentative D call: TRBD2 (5 bases). This CDR3 region has 12 residues. Germline CDR1 reads SGHNT; CDR2 reads YYREEE (reference sequence). V was shortened by 4 bases and J by 4 bases, with 9 bases between the two germline ends. DNA of the CDR3: TGTGCCAGCAGCATACTAGAGTACGAGCAGTACTTC. Protein: CASSILEYEQYF.

This clone was seen once. This chain links TRBV6-2 or TRBV6-3 with TRBJ2-1; D is possibly TRBD2 (7 bases). This CDR3 region has 15 residues. Trimming took off 3 bases at V and 10 bases at J, with 19 bases between the two ends. Germline lookup yields CDR1 MNHEY and CDR2 SVGEGT. The DNA of the CDR3 is TGTGCCAGCAGTTATGATAGGGGGGGGCAAACGGAGCAGTTCTTC. Protein sequence: CASSYDRGGQTEQFF.

The chain carries TRBV25-1 and TRBJ2-2; D uncertain. This CDR3 comprises 15 residues. Germline loops: CDR1 MGHDK, CDR2 SYGVNS. V gave up 3 bases and J gave up 4 bases, with 12 bases separating them. The CDR3 loop is CASSDTGRATGELFF. The CDR3 DNA is TGTGCCAGCAGTGATACGGGTAGGGCCACCGGGGAGCTGTTTTTT. The entire variable domain, with the rest obtained from reference TRBV25-1 and TRBJ2-2, is as follows: EADIYQTPRYLVIGTGKKITLECSQTMGHDKMYWYQQDPGMELHLIHYSYGVNSTEKGDLSSESTVSRIRTEHFPLTLESARPSHTSQYLCASSDTGRATGELFFGEGSRLTVL.

The rearrangement uses TRBV5-4 and TRBJ2-5, with unresolved D. Germline CDR1 is SGHNT and CDR2 is YYREEE (reference sequence). V lost 6 bases and J lost 7, with 22 bases in between. The CDR3 length is 15 residues. The CDR3 DNA sequence: TGTGCCAGCAATCCCACCGGAGCAGCCCCAGGGACCCAGTACTTC. This gives the protein CASNPTGAAPGTQYF.

The chain employs TRBV28 and TRBJ1-5, with 10 bases aligning to TRBD1. Trimming removed 5 bases from V and 4 bases from J; junction bases left unmatched: 14. CDR1 MDHEN and CDR2 SYDVKM come from the germline V gene. This CDR3 comprises 18 residues. The CDR3 region is CASSVGGATGGENQPQHF. The CDR3 coding sequence is TGTGCCAGCAGTGTAGGGGGAGCGACAGGGGGCGAGAATCAGCCCCAGCATTTT.

The chain employs TRBV6-2 or TRBV6-3 and TRBJ1-5, with 7 positions matching TRBD1. This CDR3 is built from 17 residues. From germline, CDR1 is MNHEY and CDR2 SVGEGT. V dropped 0 bases and J dropped 5; count of bases not matched to a gene: 10. The CDR3 coding sequence is TGTGCCAGCAGTTACTCGATATACAGGGGTAACCATCAGCCCCAGCATTTT. This encodes CASSYSIYRGNHQPQHF.

This chain joins TRBV29-1 and TRBJ1-1; D gene unclear. The CDR3 length is 11 residues. Trimming cost V 7 bases and J 9 bases, with 15 bases left between them. CDR1 SQVTM and CDR2 ANQGSEA come from the germline V gene. The CDR3 protein is CSEKTESKAFF. The CDR3 nucleotides read TGCAGCGAAAAGACTGAATCCAAAGCTTTCTTT. The entire variable domain, with the rest obtained from reference TRBV29-1 and TRBJ1-1, is as follows: SAVISQKPSRDICQRGTSLTIQCQVDSQVTMMFWYRQQPGQSLTLIATANQGSEATYESGFVIDKFPISRPNLTFSTLTVSNMSPEDSSIYLCSEKTESKAFFGQGTRLTVV.

V gene TRBV6-6 combines with J gene TRBJ1-5; maybe TRBD1 (5 bases). CDR3 size: 12 residues. Germline-derived CDR1 and CDR2 are MNHNY and SVGAGI (reference sequence). Trimming removed 7 bases from V and 7 bases from J, with 11 bases in between. CDR3 in amino acids: CASTQGRQPQHF. The CDR3 coding sequence is TGTGCCAGCACTCAGGGCCGACAGCCCCAGCATTTT.

This clone was picked up one time. This chain joins TRBV28 and TRBJ1-2; 9 positions match TRBD1. CDR3 size: 16 residues. The J segment lost 7 bases and the V segment lost 4 bases, leaving 13 bases of the junction unmatched. From germline, CDR1 is MDHEN and CDR2 SYDVKM. The CDR3 spells CASSSMMDRGSGGYTF. The CDR3 DNA sequence: TGTGCCAGCAGTTCGATGATGGACAGGGGATCGGGTGGCTACACCTTC.

The V and J genes are TRBV27 and TRBJ2-7; D not certain. Germline V gene lookup returns CDR1 MNHEY and CDR2 SMNVEV (reference sequence). The CDR3 has 13 residues. The germline V and J ends were trimmed by 4 bases and 2 bases, with 9 bases remaining between them. CDR3 nucleotide sequence: TGTGCCAGCAGTTATAAAGGGACCTACGAGCAGTACTTC. Its protein product is CASSYKGTYEQYF.

This clone has at least ten counts. The genes are TRBV3-1 (or the pseudogene TRBV3-2) and TRBJ2-7, with 13 bases fitting TRBD2. Trimming took 4 bases from V and 2 from J; bases not matched to a gene: 5. The CDR3 loop spans 16 amino acids. Germline V gene sequence: CDR1 LGHDT, CDR2 YNNKEL (reference sequence). CDR3 protein: CASSPGLAGVTYEQYF. In DNA, the CDR3 is TGTGCCAGCAGCCCCGGACTAGCGGGAGTAACCTACGAGCAGTACTTC.

V is TRBV2 and J is TRBJ2-1; D perhaps matches TRBD2 (6 bases). Germline V gene sequence: CDR1 SNHLY, CDR2 FYNNEI. The CDR3 is 14 amino acids. Trimming left V 7 bases short and J 3 bases short, with 13 bases between. This CDR3 reads CASMSLASYNEQFF. The CDR3 nucleotides read TGTGCCAGCATGTCACTAGCAAGCTACAATGAGCAGTTCTTC. Together with reference TRBV2 and TRBJ2-1, the CDR3 gives the full variable domain: EPEVTQTPSHQVTQMGQEVILRCVPISNHLYFYWYRQILGQKVEFLVSFYNNEISEKSEIFDDQFSVERPDGSNFTLKIRSTKLEDSAMYFCASMSLASYNEQFFGPGTRLTVL.

The chain employs TRBV7-2 and TRBJ1-6, with D maybe TRBD1 (6 bases). CDR3 length equals 15 residues. The V end was cut by 0 bases, the J end by 5 bases, with 8 bases between. In germline, CDR1 is SGHTA, CDR2 FQGNSA. CDR3 residues: CASSLAGHNNSPLHF. The CDR3 DNA reads TGTGCCAGCAGCTTAGCGGGACACAATAATTCACCCCTCCACTTT.

The gene calls are TRBV5-4 and TRBJ2-7; D gene uncertain. Germline assignment: CDR1 SGHNT and CDR2 YYREEE (reference sequence). Trimming took off 2 bases at V and 6 bases at J, with 9 bases between the two ends. This CDR3 is built from 12 residues. CDR3 sequence reads: CASSFPTGEQYF. The CDR3, as DNA: TGTGCCAGCAGCTTTCCAACCGGCGAGCAGTACTTC.

This clone was detected once. V gene TRBV7-9 combines with J gene TRBJ1-6; D gene uncertain. V lost 5 bases to trimming and J lost 7 bases, with 12 bases between them. This CDR3 contains 14 residues. Germline CDR1 is SEHNR and CDR2 is FQNEAQ (reference sequence). The CDR3 DNA reads TGTGCCAGCAGCCCCGGGTACGGGAATTCACCCCTCCACTTT. Its translation is CASSPGYGNSPLHF.

V usage is TRBV10-3 and J usage is TRBJ1-1, with a weak D call TRBD1 (6 bases). The CDR3 runs 13 residues. V was pared by 7 bases and J by 1 base, with 10 bases between. The V gene's germline CDR1 is ENHRY and CDR2 SYGVKD. The CDR3 reads CAIKSTGNTEAFF. CDR3 sequence (DNA): TGTGCCATCAAGTCGACAGGGAACACTGAAGCTTTCTTT.

CDR3 nucleotides: TGTGCCAGCTCCCCCATGCCAGGGAACACTGAAGCTTTCTTT. It encodes CASSPMPGNTEAFF. The chain uses TRBV18 and TRBJ1-1; D not resolved. The germline V gene encodes CDR1 KGHSH and CDR2 LQKENI. V dropped 6 bases and J dropped 1 base, with 12 bases sitting between them. CDR3 size: 14 residues.

This clone was detected once. The chain carries TRBV30 and TRBJ1-1, with no clear D. The germline V gene has CDR1 GTSNPN and CDR2 SVGIG (reference sequence). The CDR3 consists of 13 residues. The V gene lost 5 bases and the J gene lost 4 bases, with 14 bases spanning the gap. The chain's CDR3 is CAWSAALGTEAFF. The CDR3 coding sequence is TGTGCCTGGTCGGCGGCCTTGGGCACTGAAGCTTTCTTT. Full variable domain (rest looked up from reference TRBV30 and TRBJ1-1): SQTIHQWPATLVQPVGSPLSLECTVEGTSNPNLYWYRQAAGRGLQLLFYSVGIGQISSEVPQNLSASRPQDRQFILSSKKLLLSDSGFYLCAWSAALGTEAFFGQGTRLTVV.

The chain recombines TRBV5-1 with TRBJ2-5; 10 bases fit TRBD1. CDR3 size: 13 residues. The V gene end was trimmed by 6 bases and the J gene end by 5 bases; junction bases not matched to a gene: 4. Germline-derived CDR1 and CDR2 are SGHRS and YFSETQ. CDR3 nucleotides: TGCGCCAGCACCAGGACAGGGGGGGAGACCCAGTACTTC. It is translated as CASTRTGGETQYF.

The chain carries TRBV27 and TRBJ2-2; TRBD2 aligns across 9 bases. There are 16 residues in the CDR3. Germline V lookup: CDR1 MNHEY, CDR2 SMNVEV (reference sequence). J was trimmed by 4 bases and V by 5 bases; bases with no gene match: 8. In nucleotides, the CDR3 is TGTGCCAGCAGTGCCTTAGCGGGAGCTGGCACCGGGGAGCTGTTTTTT. Translating it yields CASSALAGAGTGELFF.

This sequence joins TRBV7-9 and TRBJ1-2; D is ambiguous. The V gene's germline CDR1 is SEHNR and CDR2 FQNEAQ (reference sequence). V dropped 5 bases and J dropped 4 bases, with 17 bases sitting between them. The length of the CDR3 is 15 residues. The CDR3 loop is CASSHAAHRSYGYTF. The CDR3 DNA is TGTGCCAGCAGCCACGCGGCCCACCGCTCCTATGGCTACACCTTC.

CDR3 sequence (DNA): TGTGCCACCAGTGACAGGACTAGTGGTCAGCCCCAGCATTTT. This translates into CATSDRTSGQPQHF. The chain combines TRBV24-1 with TRBJ1-5; D remains ambiguous. CDR1 is KGHDR and CDR2 is SFDVKD in the germline V gene. V lost 4 bases, J lost 6 bases, and 12 bases lay in between. The CDR3 spans 14 residues.

This chain uses TRBV24-1 with TRBJ2-1; D uncertain. V lost 7 bases to trimming and J lost 1 base, with 10 bases between them. Germline-derived CDR1 and CDR2 are KGHDR and SFDVKD. The CDR3 covers 14 residues. In DNA, the CDR3 is TGTGCCACCAGCCCGATGGGTTCCTACAATGAGCAGTTCTTC. Amino acids: CATSPMGSYNEQFF.

This clone was seen just once. The gene calls are TRBV7-9 and TRBJ2-1; TRBD2 agrees at 9 bases. Trimming cost V 6 bases and J 2 bases; bases outside gene matches: 2. The CDR3 totals 14 residues. CDR1 is SEHNR, CDR2 FQNEAQ, per germline (reference sequence). The chain's CDR3 is CASSSGSAYNEQFF. In DNA form, the CDR3 reads TGTGCCAGCAGTAGCGGGAGCGCCTACAATGAGCAGTTCTTC.

The chain's CDR3 is CAWSVGHNEKLFF. CDR3 DNA sequence: TGTGCCTGGAGTGTGGGACATAATGAAAAACTGTTTTTT. The V and J genes are TRBV30 and TRBJ1-4; D might be TRBD1 (6 bases). Germline CDR1 GTSNPN, CDR2 SVGIG (reference sequence). The V gene lost 0 bases and the J gene lost 4 bases, with 6 bases spanning the gap. The length of the CDR3 is 13 residues.